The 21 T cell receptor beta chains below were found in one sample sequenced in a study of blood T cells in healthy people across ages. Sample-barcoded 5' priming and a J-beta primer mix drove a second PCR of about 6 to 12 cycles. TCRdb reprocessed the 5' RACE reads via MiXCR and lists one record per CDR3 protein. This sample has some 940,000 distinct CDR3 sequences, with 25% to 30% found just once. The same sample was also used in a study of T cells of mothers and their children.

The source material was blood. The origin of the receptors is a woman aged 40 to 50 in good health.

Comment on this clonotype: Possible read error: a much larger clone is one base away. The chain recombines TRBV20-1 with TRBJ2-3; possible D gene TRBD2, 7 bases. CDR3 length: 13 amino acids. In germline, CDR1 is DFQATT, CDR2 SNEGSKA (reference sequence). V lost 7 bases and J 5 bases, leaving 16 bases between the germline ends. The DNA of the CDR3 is TGCAGTGGGAACGGGGGGCTAGAAGATACGCAGTATTTT. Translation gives CSGNGGLEDTQYF.

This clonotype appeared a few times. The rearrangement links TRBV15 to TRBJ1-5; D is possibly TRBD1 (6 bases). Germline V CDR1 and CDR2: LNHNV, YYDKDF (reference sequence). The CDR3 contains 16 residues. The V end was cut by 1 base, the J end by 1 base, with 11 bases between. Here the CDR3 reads CATSRVAGASNQPQHF. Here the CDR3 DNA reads TGTGCCACCAGCAGAGTTGCAGGGGCCAGCAATCAGCCCCAGCATTTT.

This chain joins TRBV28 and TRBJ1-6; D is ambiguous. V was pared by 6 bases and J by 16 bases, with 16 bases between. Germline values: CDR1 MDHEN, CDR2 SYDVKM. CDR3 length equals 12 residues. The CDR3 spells CASSRWTPQLHF. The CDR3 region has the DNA TGTGCCAGCAGCCGCTGGACTCCCCAACTCCACTTT.

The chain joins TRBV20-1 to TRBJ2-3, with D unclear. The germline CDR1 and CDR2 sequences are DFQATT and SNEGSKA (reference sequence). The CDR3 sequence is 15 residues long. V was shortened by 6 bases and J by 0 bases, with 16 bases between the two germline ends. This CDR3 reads CSAPGPLPSTDTQYF. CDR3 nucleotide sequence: TGCAGTGCCCCGGGCCCTCTCCCTAGCACAGATACGCAGTATTTT.

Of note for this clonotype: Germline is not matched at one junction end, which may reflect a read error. Here the CDR3 reads CAGSQLLAGSTYEQYF. The CDR3 coding sequence is TGTGCCGGCAGCCAACTGTTAGCGGGTTCGACCTACGAGCAGTACTTC. This chain connects TRBV14 to TRBJ2-7, with 7 bases that match TRBD2. CDR3 length equals 16 residues. The germline gives CDR1 SGHDN, CDR2 FVKESK. The full variable domain, with the rest looked up from reference TRBV14 and TRBJ2-7, is EAGVTQFPSHSVIEKGQTVTLRCDPISGHDNLYWYRRVMGKEIKFLLHFVKESKQDESGMPNNRFLAERTGGTYSTLKVQPAELEDSGVYFCAGSQLLAGSTYEQYFGPGTRLTVT.

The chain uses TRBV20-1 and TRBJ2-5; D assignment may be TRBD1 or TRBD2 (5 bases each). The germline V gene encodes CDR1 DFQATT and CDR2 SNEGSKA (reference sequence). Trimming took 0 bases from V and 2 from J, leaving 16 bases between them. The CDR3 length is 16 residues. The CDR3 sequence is CSARDVPRGSQETQYF. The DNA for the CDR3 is TGCAGTGCTAGAGATGTGCCTCGGGGCAGTCAAGAGACCCAGTACTTC.

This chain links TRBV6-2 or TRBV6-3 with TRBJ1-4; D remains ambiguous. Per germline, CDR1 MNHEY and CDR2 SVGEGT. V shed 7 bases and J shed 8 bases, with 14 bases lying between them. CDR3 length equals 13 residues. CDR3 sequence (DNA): TGTGCCAGCACCGCGGATGGTTTCGAAAAACTGTTTTTT. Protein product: CASTADGFEKLFF.

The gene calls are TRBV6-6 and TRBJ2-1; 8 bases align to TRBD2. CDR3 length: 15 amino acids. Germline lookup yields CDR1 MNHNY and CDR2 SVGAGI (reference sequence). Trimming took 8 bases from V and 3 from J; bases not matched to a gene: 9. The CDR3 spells CASLTGGGNYNEQFF. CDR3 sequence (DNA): TGTGCCAGCTTAACGGGCGGGGGGAACTACAATGAGCAGTTCTTC.

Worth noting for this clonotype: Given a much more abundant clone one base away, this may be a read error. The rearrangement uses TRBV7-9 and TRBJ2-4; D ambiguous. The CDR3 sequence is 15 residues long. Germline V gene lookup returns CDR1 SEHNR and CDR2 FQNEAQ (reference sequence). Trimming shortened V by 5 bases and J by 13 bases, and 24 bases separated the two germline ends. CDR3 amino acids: CASSPTARISVGQYF. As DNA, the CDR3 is TGTGCCAGCAGCCCAACAGCACGGATCTCCGTCGGGCAGTACTTC.

Written as DNA, the CDR3 is TGTGCCAGCAGTTTGGAGAGCCATCAGCCCCAGCATTTT. This codes for CASSLESHQPQHF. The chain is built from TRBV12-3 or TRBV12-4 and TRBJ1-5; no definite D call. V dropped 3 bases and J dropped 5 bases, with 8 bases sitting between them. CDR3 size: 13 residues.

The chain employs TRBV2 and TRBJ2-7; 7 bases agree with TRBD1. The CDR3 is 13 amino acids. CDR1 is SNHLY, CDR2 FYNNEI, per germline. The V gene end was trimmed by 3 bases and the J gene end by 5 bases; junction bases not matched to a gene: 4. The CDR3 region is CASSERGRDEQYF. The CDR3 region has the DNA TGTGCCAGCAGTGAGAGGGGGCGGGACGAGCAGTACTTC.

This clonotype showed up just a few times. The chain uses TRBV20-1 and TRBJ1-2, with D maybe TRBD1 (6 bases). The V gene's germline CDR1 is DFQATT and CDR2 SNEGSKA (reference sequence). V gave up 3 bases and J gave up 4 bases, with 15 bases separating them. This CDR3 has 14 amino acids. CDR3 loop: CSASSRGAGYGYTF. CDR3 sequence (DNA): TGCAGTGCTAGCTCGCGGGGGGCGGGCTATGGCTACACCTTC.

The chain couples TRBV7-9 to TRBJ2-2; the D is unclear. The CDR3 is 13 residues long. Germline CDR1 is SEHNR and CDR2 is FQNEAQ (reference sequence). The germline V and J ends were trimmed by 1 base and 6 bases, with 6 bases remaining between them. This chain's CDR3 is CASSLESSGELFF. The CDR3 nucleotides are TGTGCCAGCAGCTTAGAAAGTTCCGGGGAGCTGTTTTTT.

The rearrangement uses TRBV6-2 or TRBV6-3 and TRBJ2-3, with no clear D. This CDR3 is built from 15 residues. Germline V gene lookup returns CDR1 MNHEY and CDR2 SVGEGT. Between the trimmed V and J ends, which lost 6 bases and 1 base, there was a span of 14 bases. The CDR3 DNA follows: TGTGCCAGCAGCCCTCCTTCGTCTGGCACAGATACGCAGTATTTT. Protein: CASSPPSSGTDTQYF.

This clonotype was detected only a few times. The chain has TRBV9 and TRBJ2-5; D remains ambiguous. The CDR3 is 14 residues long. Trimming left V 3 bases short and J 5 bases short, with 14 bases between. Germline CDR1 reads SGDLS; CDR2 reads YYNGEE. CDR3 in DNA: TGTGCCAGCAGCGCAAGGGCCTTGGAGGAGACCCAGTACTTC. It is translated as CASSARALEETQYF.

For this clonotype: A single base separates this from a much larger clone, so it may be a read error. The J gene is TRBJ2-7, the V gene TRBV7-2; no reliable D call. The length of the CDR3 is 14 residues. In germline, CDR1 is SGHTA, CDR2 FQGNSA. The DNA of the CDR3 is TGTGCCGGCAGCTTAGTTCCCAGCTCCTACGAGCAGTACTTC. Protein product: CAGSLVPSSYEQYF.

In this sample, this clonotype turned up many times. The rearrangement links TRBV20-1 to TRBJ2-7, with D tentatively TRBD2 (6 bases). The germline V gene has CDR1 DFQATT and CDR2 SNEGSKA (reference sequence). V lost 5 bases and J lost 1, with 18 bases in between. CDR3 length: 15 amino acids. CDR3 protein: CSAGFRETISYEQYF. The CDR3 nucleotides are TGCAGTGCTGGATTCCGGGAGACTATATCCTACGAGCAGTACTTC.

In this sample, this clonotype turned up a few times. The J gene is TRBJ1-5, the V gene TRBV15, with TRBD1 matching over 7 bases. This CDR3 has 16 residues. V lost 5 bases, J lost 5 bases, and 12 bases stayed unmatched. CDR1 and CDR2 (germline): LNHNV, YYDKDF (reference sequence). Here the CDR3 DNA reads TGTGCCACCAGCTCCCTTTACACAACAGGGGATCAGCCCCAGCATTTT. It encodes CATSSLYTTGDQPQHF.

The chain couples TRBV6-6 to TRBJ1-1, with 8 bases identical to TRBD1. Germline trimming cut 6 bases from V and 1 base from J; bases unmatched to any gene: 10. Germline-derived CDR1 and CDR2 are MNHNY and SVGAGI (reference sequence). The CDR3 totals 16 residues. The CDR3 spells CASSPLKGQGNTEAFF. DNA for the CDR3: TGTGCCAGCAGCCCTCTAAAAGGACAGGGGAACACTGAAGCTTTCTTT.

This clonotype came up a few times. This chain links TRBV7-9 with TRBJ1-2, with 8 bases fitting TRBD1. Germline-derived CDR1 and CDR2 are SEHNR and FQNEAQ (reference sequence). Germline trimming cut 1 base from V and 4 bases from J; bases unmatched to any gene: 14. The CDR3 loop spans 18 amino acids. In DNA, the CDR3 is TGTGCCAGCAGCTTAGGATTCCGACAGGGGCGCCCCTCCTATGGCTACACCTTC. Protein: CASSLGFRQGRPSYGYTF. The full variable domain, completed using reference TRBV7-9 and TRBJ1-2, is DTGVSQNPRHKITKRGQNVTFRCDPISEHNRLYWYRQTLGQGPEFLTYFQNEAQLEKSRLLSDRFSAERPKGSFSTLEIQRTEQGDSAMYLCASSLGFRQGRPSYGYTFGSGTRLTVV.

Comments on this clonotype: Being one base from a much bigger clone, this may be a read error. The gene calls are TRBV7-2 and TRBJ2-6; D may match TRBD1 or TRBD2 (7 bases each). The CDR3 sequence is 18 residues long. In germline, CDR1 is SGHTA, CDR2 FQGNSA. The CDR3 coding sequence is TGTGCCTGCAGCTTAAGGGACTACAGGGGTTCTGGGGCCAACGTCCTGACTTTC. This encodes CACSLRDYRGSGANVLTF.